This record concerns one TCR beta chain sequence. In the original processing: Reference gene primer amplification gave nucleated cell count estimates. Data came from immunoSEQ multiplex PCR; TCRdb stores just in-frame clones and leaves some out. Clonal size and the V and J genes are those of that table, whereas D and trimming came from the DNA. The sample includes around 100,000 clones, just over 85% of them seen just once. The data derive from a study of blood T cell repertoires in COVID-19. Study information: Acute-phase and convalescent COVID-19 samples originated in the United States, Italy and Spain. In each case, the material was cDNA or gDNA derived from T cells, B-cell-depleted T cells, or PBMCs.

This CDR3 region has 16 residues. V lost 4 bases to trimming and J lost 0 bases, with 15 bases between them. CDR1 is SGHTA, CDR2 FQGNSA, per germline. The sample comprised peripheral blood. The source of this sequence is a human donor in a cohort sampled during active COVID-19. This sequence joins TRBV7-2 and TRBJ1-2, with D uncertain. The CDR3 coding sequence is TGTGCCAGCAGCTCTAGGCCGGGGAGGCCTAACTATGGCTACACCTTC. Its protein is CASSSRPGRPNYGYTF.